This T cell receptor (beta chain) was recovered during a study of blood T cell repertoires in COVID-19 (dated by TCRdb to the early 2020s). Background on the whole study: The collaborator samples originated in the United States, Italy and Spain and spanned the acute and convalescent phases of COVID-19. The material from the prospective study consisted of cDNA or gDNA derived from T cells, B-cell-depleted T cells, or PBMCs. Deeply sampled blood TCRbeta repertoires from subjects exposed to, actively infected with, or recovered from COVID-19 were included in the dataset. A freely available public database, intended as a resource for researchers studying the immune response to SARS-CoV-2, is where the repertoires were released. The samples were drawn from two sources: the first 160 participants of the ongoing ImmuneRACE study, and 1,254 subjects contributed by 6 global collaborators. Sample metadata almost always included a de-identified subject ID, COVID-19 status, age in years and sex. Where available, HLA class I and class II types were obtained from metadata supplied by the sample provider rather than from assay-based typing.

The immunoSEQ Assay, a bias-controlled multiplex PCR, was used to amplify TCRbeta CDR3 regions from genomic DNA. Per the authors' processing: The number of nucleated cells in each sample was estimated by amplification of reference gene primers within the assay. To quantify the absolute abundance of each unique TCRbeta CDR3 rearrangement, sequence reads were collapsed and filtered. For each sample, productive Simpson clonality was calculated by taking the square root of Simpson's diversity index across productive rearrangements. Entries here come from immuneACCESS through TCRdb and include only in-frame sequences with V and J called. Some clones fail to appear in such tables; in the studies checked, an unresolved V gene covers under half of the shortfall, and the cause of the remainder is unknown. That table supplies the V and J calls and clone size; D and trimming were determined from the DNA. Counted in this sample were about 200,000 clones; about 83% of them appeared once. The ten largest clones capture 3% to 3.5% of the sample.

Germline trimming: 2 bases from V, 3 bases from J; junction bases outside gene matches: 7. CDR1 and CDR2, per the germline V gene, are SGHVS and FNYEAQ. The CDR3, from cysteine to phenylalanine, totals 15 residues. Only CDR3 DNA is held: 45 bases, read in frame from base 1. In the prospective study, participants were roughly 18 to 95 years old, resided in 25 or so geographic areas of the United States, and were enrolled through a virtual design. To assign participants to cohorts, the prospective study relied on clinical history that participants themselves reported in a screening survey and a study questionnaire. Exposed participants had been in contact, within 2 weeks of entering the study, with a person who had a PCR-confirmed or clinician-diagnosed case of COVID-19. In the prospective study, whole blood, serum and a nasopharyngeal or oropharyngeal swab were collected from each participant by mobile phlebotomists. Participants in the prospective study had the option to provide additional blood draws and questionnaires over a roughly 2-month period. Before DNA extraction, blood samples from the prospective study were shipped at room temperature or frozen.

Summary of the overall study and its limitations: The amount of clinical and demographic metadata varied by source and participant and was provided uncurated.

Regarding this clone: It lacks a known antigen. The record has no base qualities; no much larger clone is one base away.

The sequence came from a woman aged 30 to 39 who had been exposed to COVID-19. This sequence uses TRBV7-6 and TRBJ2-7; TRBD1 aligns with 7 central bases. The material sequenced was PBMCs or T cells enriched from blood (not recorded which). The sequenced DNA is TGTGCCAGCAGCTTACGGACAGGCGACTTCTACGAGCAGTACTTC. The resulting protein is CASSLRTGDFYEQYF. The full variable domain, with segments outside the CDR3 supplied by the reference TRBV7-6 and TRBJ2-7 proteins, appears as GAGVSQSPRYKVTKRGQDVALRCDPISGHVSLYWYRQALGQGPEFLTYFNYEAQQDKSGLPNDRFSAERPEGSISTLTIQRTEQRDSAMYRCASSLRTGDFYEQYFGPGTRLTVT.